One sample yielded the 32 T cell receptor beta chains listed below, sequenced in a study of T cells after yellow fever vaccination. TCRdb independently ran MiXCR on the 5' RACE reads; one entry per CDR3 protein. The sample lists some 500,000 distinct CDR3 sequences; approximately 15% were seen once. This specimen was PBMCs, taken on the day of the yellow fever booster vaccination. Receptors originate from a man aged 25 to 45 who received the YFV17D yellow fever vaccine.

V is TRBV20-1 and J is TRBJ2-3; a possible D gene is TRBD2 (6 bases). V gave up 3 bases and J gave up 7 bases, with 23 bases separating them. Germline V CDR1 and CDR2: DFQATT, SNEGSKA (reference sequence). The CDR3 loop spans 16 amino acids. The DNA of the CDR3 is TGCAGTGCTAGGGGGGTTAGCGGTGCCGGGGGATATACGCAGTATTTT. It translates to CSARGVSGAGGYTQYF.

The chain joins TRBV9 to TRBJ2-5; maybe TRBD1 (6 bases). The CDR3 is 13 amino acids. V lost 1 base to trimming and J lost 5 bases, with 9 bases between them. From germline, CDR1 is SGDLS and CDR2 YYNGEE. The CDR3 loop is CASSVQGTETQYF. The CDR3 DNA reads TGTGCCAGCAGCGTACAGGGGACGGAGACCCAGTACTTC.

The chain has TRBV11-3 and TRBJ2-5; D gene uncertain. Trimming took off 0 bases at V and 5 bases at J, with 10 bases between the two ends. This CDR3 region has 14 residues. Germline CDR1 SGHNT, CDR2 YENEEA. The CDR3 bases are TGTGCCAGCAGCTTAGATAATAGCAAGGAGACCCAGTACTTC. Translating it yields CASSLDNSKETQYF. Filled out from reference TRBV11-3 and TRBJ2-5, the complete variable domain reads EAGVVQSPRYKIIEKKQPVAFWCNPISGHNTLYWYLQNLGQGPELLIRYENEEAVDDSQLPKDRFSAERLKGVDSTLKIQPAELGDSAVYLCASSLDNSKETQYFGPGTRLLVL.

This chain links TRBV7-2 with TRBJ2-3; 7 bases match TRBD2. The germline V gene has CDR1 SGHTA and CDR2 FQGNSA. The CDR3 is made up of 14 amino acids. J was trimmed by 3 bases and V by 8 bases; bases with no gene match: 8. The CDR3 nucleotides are TGTGCCAGCCGCCTTCGGGGAGGGACAGATACGCAGTATTTT. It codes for CASRLRGGTDTQYF.

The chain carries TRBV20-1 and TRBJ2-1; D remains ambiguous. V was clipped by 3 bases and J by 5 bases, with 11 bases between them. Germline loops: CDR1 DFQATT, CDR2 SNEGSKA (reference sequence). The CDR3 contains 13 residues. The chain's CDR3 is CSASVGADNEQFF. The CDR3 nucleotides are TGCAGTGCTAGTGTGGGCGCCGACAATGAGCAGTTCTTC.

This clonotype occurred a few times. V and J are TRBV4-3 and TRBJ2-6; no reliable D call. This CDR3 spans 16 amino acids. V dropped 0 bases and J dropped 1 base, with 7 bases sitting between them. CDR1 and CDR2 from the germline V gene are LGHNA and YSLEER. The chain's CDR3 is CASSQEWASGANVLTF. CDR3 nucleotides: TGCGCCAGCAGCCAAGAATGGGCTTCTGGGGCCAACGTCCTGACTTTC.

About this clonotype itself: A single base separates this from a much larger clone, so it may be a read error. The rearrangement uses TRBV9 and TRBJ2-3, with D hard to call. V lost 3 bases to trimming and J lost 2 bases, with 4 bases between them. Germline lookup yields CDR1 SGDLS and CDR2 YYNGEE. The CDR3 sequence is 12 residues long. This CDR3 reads CASSEPTDTQYF. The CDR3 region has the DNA TGTGCCAGCAGCGAGCCCACAGATACGCAGTATTTT.

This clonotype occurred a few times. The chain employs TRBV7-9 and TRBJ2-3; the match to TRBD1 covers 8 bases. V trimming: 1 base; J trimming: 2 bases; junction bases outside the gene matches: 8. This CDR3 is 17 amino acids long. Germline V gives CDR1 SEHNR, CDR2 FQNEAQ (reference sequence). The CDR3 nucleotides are TGTGCCAGCAGCTTAGGTCTCGGACAGGGATCCACAGATACGCAGTATTTT. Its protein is CASSLGLGQGSTDTQYF.

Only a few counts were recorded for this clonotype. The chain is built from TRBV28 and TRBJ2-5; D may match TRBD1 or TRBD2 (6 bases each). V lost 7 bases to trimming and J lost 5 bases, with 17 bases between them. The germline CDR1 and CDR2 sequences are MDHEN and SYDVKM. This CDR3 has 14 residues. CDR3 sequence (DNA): TGTGCCAGCATGTCAAGGGGGGAAAGTGAGACCCAGTACTTC. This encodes CASMSRGESETQYF.

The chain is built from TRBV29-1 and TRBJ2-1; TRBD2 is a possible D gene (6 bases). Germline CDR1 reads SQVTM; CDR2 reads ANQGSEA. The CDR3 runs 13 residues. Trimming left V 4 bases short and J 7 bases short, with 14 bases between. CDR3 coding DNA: TGCAGCGTTGGCGGGACGGGTAGTAATGAGCAGTTCTTC. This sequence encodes CSVGGTGSNEQFF.

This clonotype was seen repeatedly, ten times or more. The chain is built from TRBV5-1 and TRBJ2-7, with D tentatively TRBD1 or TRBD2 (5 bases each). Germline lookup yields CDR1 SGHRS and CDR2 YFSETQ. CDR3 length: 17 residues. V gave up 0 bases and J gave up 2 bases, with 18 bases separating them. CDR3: CASSLGDGFLGAYEQYF. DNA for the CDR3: TGCGCCAGCAGCTTGGGGGACGGCTTTCTGGGCGCCTACGAGCAGTACTTC.

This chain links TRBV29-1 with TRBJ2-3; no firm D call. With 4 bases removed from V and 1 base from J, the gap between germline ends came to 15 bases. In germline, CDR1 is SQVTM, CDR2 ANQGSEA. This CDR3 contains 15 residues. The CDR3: CSVGSPHARTDTQYF. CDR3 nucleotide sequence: TGCAGCGTTGGGTCCCCTCATGCGCGCACAGATACGCAGTATTTT.

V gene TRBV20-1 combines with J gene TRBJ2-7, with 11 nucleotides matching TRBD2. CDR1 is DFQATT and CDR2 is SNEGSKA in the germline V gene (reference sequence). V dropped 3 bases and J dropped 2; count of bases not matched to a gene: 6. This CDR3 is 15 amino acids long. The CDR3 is CSASTSGRTPYEQYF. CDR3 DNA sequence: TGCAGTGCTAGTACTAGCGGGAGAACTCCCTACGAGCAGTACTTC.

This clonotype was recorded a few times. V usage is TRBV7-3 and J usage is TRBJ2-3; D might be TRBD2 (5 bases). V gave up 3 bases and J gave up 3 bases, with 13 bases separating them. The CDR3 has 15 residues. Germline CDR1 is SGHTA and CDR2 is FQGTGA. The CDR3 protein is CASSFSSPGTDTQYF. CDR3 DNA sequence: TGTGCCAGCAGCTTTTCCAGCCCGGGGACAGATACGCAGTATTTT. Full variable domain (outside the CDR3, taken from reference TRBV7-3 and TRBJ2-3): GAGVSQTPSNKVTEKGKYVELRCDPISGHTALYWYRQSLGQGPEFLIYFQGTGAADDSGLPNDRFFAVRPEGSVSTLKIQRTERGDSAVYLCASSFSSPGTDTQYFGPGTRLTVL.

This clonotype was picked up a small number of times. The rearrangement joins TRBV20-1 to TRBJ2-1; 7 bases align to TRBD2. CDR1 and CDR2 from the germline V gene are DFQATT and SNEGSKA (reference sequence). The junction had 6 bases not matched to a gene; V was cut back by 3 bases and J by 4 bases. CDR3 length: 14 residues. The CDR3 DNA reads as TGCAGTGCTAGCTCGGCTAGCGGTTACAATGAGCAGTTCTTC. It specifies CSASSASGYNEQFF.

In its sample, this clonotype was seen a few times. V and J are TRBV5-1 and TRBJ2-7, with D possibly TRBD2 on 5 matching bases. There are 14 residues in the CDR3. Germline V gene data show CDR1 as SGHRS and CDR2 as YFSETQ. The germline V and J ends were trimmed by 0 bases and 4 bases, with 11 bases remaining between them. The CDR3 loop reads CASSLVASWYEQYF. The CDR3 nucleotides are TGCGCCAGCAGCTTGGTAGCTAGCTGGTACGAGCAGTACTTC.

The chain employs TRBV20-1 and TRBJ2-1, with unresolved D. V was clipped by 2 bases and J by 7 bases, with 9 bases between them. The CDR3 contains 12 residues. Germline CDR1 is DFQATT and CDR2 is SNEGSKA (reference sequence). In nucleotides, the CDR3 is TGCAGTGCTAGACAAATTCAGAATGAGCAGTTCTTC. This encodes CSARQIQNEQFF.

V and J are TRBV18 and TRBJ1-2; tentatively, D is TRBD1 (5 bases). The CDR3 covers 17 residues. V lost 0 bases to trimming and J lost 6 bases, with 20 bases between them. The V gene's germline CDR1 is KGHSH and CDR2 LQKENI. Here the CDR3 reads CASSPPVGDPVIHGYTF. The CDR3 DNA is TGTGCCAGCTCACCACCGGTAGGGGACCCTGTAATCCATGGCTACACCTTC.

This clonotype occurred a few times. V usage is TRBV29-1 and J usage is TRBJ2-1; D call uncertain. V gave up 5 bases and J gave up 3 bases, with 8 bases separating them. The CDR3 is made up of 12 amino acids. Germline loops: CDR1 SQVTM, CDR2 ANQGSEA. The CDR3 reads CSVTELYNEQFF. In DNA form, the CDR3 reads TGCAGCGTTACAGAACTCTACAATGAGCAGTTCTTC.

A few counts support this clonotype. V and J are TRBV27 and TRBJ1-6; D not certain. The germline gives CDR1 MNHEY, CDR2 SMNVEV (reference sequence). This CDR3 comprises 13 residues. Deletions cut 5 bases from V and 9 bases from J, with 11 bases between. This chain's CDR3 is CASSLGRSSPLHF. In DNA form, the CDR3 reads TGTGCCAGCAGTCTAGGGAGGAGTTCACCCCTCCACTTT.

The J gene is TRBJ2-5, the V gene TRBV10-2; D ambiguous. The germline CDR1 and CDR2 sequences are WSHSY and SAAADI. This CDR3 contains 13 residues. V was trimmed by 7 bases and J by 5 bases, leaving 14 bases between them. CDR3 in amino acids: CASIGPTPETQYF. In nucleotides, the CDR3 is TGCGCCAGCATCGGCCCGACCCCCGAGACCCAGTACTTC.

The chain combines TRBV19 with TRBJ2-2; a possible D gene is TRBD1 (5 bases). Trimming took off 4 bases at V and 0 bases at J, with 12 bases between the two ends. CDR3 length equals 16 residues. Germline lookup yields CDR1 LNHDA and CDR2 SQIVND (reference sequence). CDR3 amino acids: CASSTQGPSNTGELFF. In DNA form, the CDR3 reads TGTGCCAGTAGTACTCAGGGTCCATCGAACACCGGGGAGCTGTTTTTT. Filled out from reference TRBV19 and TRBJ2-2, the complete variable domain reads DGGITQSPKYLFRKEGQNVTLSCEQNLNHDAMYWYRQDPGQGLRLIYYSQIVNDFQKGDIAEGYSVSREKKESFPLTVTSAQKNPTAFYLCASSTQGPSNTGELFFGEGSRLTVL.

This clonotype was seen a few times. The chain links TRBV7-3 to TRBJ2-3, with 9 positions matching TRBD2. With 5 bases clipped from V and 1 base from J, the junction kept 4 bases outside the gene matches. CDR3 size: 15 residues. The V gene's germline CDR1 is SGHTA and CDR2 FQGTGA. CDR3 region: CASSPASGGTDTQYF. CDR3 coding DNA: TGTGCCAGCAGCCCGGCTAGCGGGGGCACAGATACGCAGTATTTT.

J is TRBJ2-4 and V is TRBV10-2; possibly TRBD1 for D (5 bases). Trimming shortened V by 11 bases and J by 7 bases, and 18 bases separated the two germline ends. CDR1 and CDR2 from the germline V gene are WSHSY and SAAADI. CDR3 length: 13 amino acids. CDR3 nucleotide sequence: TGCGCCTGTCGACAGACGGAAAGGAACATTCAGTACTTC. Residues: CACRQTERNIQYF.

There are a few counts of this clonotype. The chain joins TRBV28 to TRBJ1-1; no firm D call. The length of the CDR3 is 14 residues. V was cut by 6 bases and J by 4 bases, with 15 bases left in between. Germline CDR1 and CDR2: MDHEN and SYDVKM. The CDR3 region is CASSTSAGGTEAFF. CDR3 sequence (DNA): TGTGCCAGCAGCACCTCGGCAGGTGGCACTGAAGCTTTCTTT.

The CDR3 sequence: CASGEGGSPDTQYF. The CDR3 DNA is TGTGCCAGCGGTGAGGGCGGGAGCCCAGATACGCAGTATTTT. This chain joins TRBV12-3 or TRBV12-4 and TRBJ2-3; 7 bases agree with TRBD2. The CDR3 consists of 14 residues. J lost 4 bases, V lost 8 bases, and 9 bases had no gene match.

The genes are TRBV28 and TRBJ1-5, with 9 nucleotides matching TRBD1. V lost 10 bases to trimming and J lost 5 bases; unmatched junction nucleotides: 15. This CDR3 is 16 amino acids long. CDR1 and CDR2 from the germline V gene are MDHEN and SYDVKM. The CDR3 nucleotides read TGTGCCACGAGACAAAGGACAGGGGTTCTTGATCAGCCCCAGCATTTT. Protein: CATRQRTGVLDQPQHF.

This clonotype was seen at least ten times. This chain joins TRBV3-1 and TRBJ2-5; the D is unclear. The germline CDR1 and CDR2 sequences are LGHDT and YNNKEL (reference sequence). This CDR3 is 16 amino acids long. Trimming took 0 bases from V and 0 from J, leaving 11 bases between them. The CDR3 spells CASSQESQQHQETQYF. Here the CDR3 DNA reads TGTGCCAGCAGCCAAGAAAGTCAACAACACCAAGAGACCCAGTACTTC.

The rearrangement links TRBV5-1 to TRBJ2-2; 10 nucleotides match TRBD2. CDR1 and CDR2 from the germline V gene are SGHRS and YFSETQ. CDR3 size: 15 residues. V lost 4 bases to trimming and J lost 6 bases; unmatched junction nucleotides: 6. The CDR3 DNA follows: TGCGCCAGCAGCCCGCTAGCGGGAGAGGCCGGGGAGCTGTTTTTT. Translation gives CASSPLAGEAGELFF.

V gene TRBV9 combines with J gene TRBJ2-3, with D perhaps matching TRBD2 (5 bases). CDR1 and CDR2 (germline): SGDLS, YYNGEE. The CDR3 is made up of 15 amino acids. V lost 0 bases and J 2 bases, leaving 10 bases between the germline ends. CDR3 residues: CASSVAADPTDTQYF. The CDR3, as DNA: TGTGCCAGCAGCGTAGCAGCGGACCCCACAGATACGCAGTATTTT. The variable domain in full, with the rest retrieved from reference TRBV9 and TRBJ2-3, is DSGVTQTPKHLITATGQRVTLRCSPRSGDLSVYWYQQSLDQGLQFLIQYYNGEERAKGNILERFSAQQFPDLHSELNLSSLELGDSALYFCASSVAADPTDTQYFGPGTRLTVL.

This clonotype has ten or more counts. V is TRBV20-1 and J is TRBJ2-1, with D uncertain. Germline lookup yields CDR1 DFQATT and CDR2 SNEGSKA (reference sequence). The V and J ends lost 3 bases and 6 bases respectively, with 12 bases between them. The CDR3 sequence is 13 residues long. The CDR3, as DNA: TGCAGTGCTAGCTCCTGGGGTCGCAATGAGCAGTTCTTC. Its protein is CSASSWGRNEQFF.

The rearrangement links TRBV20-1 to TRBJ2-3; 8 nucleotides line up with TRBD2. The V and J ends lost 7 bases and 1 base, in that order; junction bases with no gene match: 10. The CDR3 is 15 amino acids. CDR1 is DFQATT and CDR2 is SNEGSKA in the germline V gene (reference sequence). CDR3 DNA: TGCAGTGGGGGACTAGGGAACGGTGGCACAGATACGCAGTATTTT. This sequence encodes CSGGLGNGGTDTQYF.